The source of this T cell receptor (beta chain) is a study of T cells in Graves' hyperthyroidism and ophthalmopathy. Regarding the study as a whole: Ophthalmopathy, as predicted by the model, came a median about six months after the prediction. The majority of expanded thyroid clonotypes above 0.001 also appeared in blood.

Newly diagnosed patients aged 18 to 65 had hyperthyroidism of under 2 months' duration. PBMCs were collected from an approximately 10 ml volume of fresh peripheral blood. Trimming removed 0 bases from V and 0 bases from J; junction bases left unmatched: 7. This CDR3 contains 18 residues. Germline V gene data show CDR1 as SNHLY and CDR2 as FYNNEI. This clonotype has a count of ten or more. Its specificity is unknown. TCR beta CDR3 regions were amplified from RNA. The HTBI primer set served for first-round RT-PCR of the TCR CDR3. TCRdb analysed the multiplex PCR reads with MiXCR anew, one entry per CDR3 protein. Among hundreds of thousands of distinct CDR3 sequences listed, over 15% were seen once.

This receptor was obtained from a woman aged 18-30 years with Graves' hyperthyroidism. This chain connects TRBV2 to TRBJ2-3; TRBD2 matches 9 bases. The sample taken for sequencing was blood. As DNA, the CDR3 is TGTGCCAGCAGTGAAGCTTTTCCCGGACTAGCGAGCACAGATACGCAGTATTTT. Translated, it gives CASSEAFPGLASTDTQYF.